This T cell receptor (beta chain) was profiled in a study of T cell repertoires in cytomegalovirus infection. Study information: A matching HLA type, together with CMV infection, was signaled by public TCR beta signatures. Findings of the study overall: Individuals carrying CMV plus the relevant HLA were identified by cumulative frequency of public TCR beta families.

On this clonotype itself: Its antigen is unidentified.

The CDR3 consists of 13 residues. The V end was cut by 1 base, the J end by 7 bases, with 10 bases between. CDR1 is MGHDK, CDR2 SYGVNS, per germline. TCRdb re-derived calls from the reads in MiXCR, one entry per CDR3 protein. This sample has about 920,000 distinct CDR3 sequences; around a third occur once, and the top ten carry about 14%. The gene calls are TRBV25-1 and TRBJ1-2; D unresolved. The TCR originated in a human donor in good health (CMV status not recorded). Some clones in this sample may be carry-over from other donors' samples. The source was cultured CD8+ T cells from PBMCs, collected from culture after CMV antigen stimulation. The CDR3 DNA sequence: TGTGCCAGCAGTGAATCTCCCTCTTTTGGCTACACCTTC. This encodes CASSESPSFGYTF.